These 24 T cell receptor beta chains came from one sample sequenced in a study of blood T cells in healthy people across ages. The second PCR ran roughly 6 to 12 cycles with a sample-barcoded 5' primer and J-beta primers. TCRdb re-derived calls from the 5' RACE reads in MiXCR, one entry per CDR3 protein. The sample holds about 900,000 distinct CDR3 sequences, 45% to 50% seen once. Sequencing used blood. The receptors shown here come from a man aged 25 to 40 in good health.

CDR3 DNA: TGTGCCAGCAGCTTCTCGACAGCAAATTCACCCCTCCACTTT. Amino acid sequence: CASSFSTANSPLHF. The rearrangement uses TRBV7-2 and TRBJ1-6; TRBD1 might be the D (5 bases). Between the trimmed V and J ends, which lost 3 bases and 7 bases, there was a span of 10 bases. Germline values: CDR1 SGHTA, CDR2 FQGNSA. The CDR3 extends over 14 amino acids.

V gene TRBV6-6 combines with J gene TRBJ1-2; 8 bases agree with TRBD1. Per germline, CDR1 MNHNY and CDR2 SVGAGI (reference sequence). J was trimmed by 0 bases and V by 0 bases; bases with no gene match: 3. The CDR3 is 16 amino acids. CDR3 in DNA: TGTGCCAGCAGTTACTCGGGACAGGCAGCTAACTATGGCTACACCTTC. Its protein is CASSYSGQAANYGYTF.

The chain carries TRBV6-5 and TRBJ1-4, with D perhaps TRBD1 (5 bases). The ends were cut back, 4 bases at V and 4 bases at J, with 10 bases in the middle. The germline V gene has CDR1 MNHEY and CDR2 SVGAGI. The length of the CDR3 is 14 residues. CDR3 protein: CASSSGRGNEKLFF. The CDR3 nucleotides are TGTGCCAGCAGTTCCGGGAGGGGTAATGAAAAACTGTTTTTT.

The sample holds a few counts of this clonotype. DNA of the CDR3: TGCGCCAGCAGCCAAGTGTCTGGGAGCGGGGGCGCGAACACCGGGGAGCTGTTTTTT. Amino acids: CASSQVSGSGGANTGELFF. The chain employs TRBV4-1 and TRBJ2-2; 8 bases align to TRBD2. Per the germline V gene, CDR1 is MGHRA and CDR2 is YSYEKL. This CDR3 has 19 residues. V lost 1 base, J lost 0 bases, and 10 bases stayed unmatched.

The rearrangement joins TRBV27 to TRBJ1-2; no reliable D call. Deletions cut 3 bases from V and 8 bases from J, with 19 bases between. The CDR3 has 15 residues. Germline CDR1 MNHEY, CDR2 SMNVEV (reference sequence). The CDR3 spells CASSFRAQRWAGYTF. Written as DNA, the CDR3 is TGTGCCAGCAGTTTCCGGGCACAACGATGGGCGGGCTACACCTTC.

This chain uses TRBV21-1 with TRBJ2-1. TRBV21-1 counts as a pseudogene. The CDR3 spans 13 residues. CDR3 sequence: CASSKELRWEQFF. The CDR3 nucleotides are TGTGCCAGCAGCAAAGAGCTGAGGTGGGAGCAGTTCTTC.

A single count supports this clonotype. This chain joins TRBV30 and TRBJ1-1; D possibly corresponds to TRBD1 (6 bases). Germline V gene lookup returns CDR1 GTSNPN and CDR2 SVGIG (reference sequence). V shed 2 bases and J shed 1 base, with 11 bases lying between them. The CDR3 is 14 residues long. CDR3 protein: CAWSLGQQNTEAFF. CDR3 bases: TGTGCCTGGAGTCTCGGACAGCAGAACACTGAAGCTTTCTTT.

The chain has TRBV6-5 and TRBJ2-3; TRBD2 agrees at 7 bases. CDR3 length: 15 residues. The germline gives CDR1 MNHEY, CDR2 SVGAGI. The V segment lost 5 bases and the J segment 2 bases; nucleotides outside the gene matches: 7. CDR3 region: CASSVREPHTDTQYF. The CDR3 DNA reads as TGTGCCAGCAGTGTGCGGGAGCCTCACACAGATACGCAGTATTTT.

This chain joins TRBV6-5 and TRBJ2-1; D gene ambiguous. CDR1 is MNHEY, CDR2 SVGAGI, per germline. The CDR3 consists of 10 residues. Trimming removed 8 bases at V and 10 bases at J, with 9 bases between. The CDR3 DNA follows: TGTGCCAGCCCCACGGAGGAGCAGTTCTTC. Protein: CASPTEEQFF.

The CDR3 nucleotides read TGTGCCAGCAGTTACGACGCGGGGGCCAGAGATACGCAGTATTTT. Translated: CASSYDAGARDTQYF. This chain joins TRBV6-5 and TRBJ2-3, with D possibly being TRBD2 (7 bases). Germline values: CDR1 MNHEY, CDR2 SVGAGI. The CDR3 has 15 residues. V dropped 2 bases and J dropped 5 bases, with 14 bases sitting between them.

The chain is built from TRBV6-5 and TRBJ2-1; TRBD1 matches at 7 bases. Looked up from germline, CDR1 is MNHEY and CDR2 is SVGAGI. Trimming took 4 bases from V and 6 from J; bases not matched to a gene: 6. This CDR3 contains 14 residues. Here the CDR3 reads CASSSGQVTNEQFF. The CDR3 DNA reads as TGTGCCAGCAGTTCAGGACAGGTAACCAATGAGCAGTTCTTC.

This sequence joins TRBV12-3 or TRBV12-4 and TRBJ1-5; D perhaps matches TRBD1 (6 bases). V lost 6 bases and J lost 3, with 18 bases in between. The CDR3 is made up of 16 amino acids. Here the CDR3 reads CASSLGGPGANQPQHF. DNA of the CDR3: TGTGCCAGCAGCCTGGGGGGGCCAGGGGCCAATCAGCCCCAGCATTTT.

V and J are TRBV29-1 and TRBJ2-3, with D tentatively TRBD1 (5 bases). V was shortened by 1 base and J by 2 bases, with 13 bases between the two germline ends. CDR3 length: 15 amino acids. CDR1 is SQVTM and CDR2 is ANQGSEA in the germline V gene. The CDR3 DNA reads as TGCAGCGTTGAAGGTCCCCAGGGCATCACAGATACGCAGTATTTT. Its protein is CSVEGPQGITDTQYF.

The chain couples TRBV27 to TRBJ1-2, with D maybe TRBD1 (5 bases). Trimming shortened V by 6 bases and J by 7 bases, and 12 bases separated the two germline ends. Germline CDR1 reads MNHEY; CDR2 reads SMNVEV (reference sequence). The CDR3 runs 12 residues. DNA of the CDR3: TGTGCCAGCAGAGGGGAAGGGGCTGGCTACACCTTC. It translates to CASRGEGAGYTF.

Concerning this clonotype itself: Mismatch with germline at one junction end may stem from a read error. CDR3 amino acids: CASRPFGEGYIF. In DNA, the CDR3 is TGTGCCAGTCGCCCATTTGGGGAAGGCTACATCTTC. The chain recombines TRBV6-6 with TRBJ1-2; D is ambiguous. The CDR3 consists of 12 residues. CDR1 is MNHNY, CDR2 SVGAGI, per germline (reference sequence).

The V call is TRBV27, the J call TRBJ2-1; 9 bases map to TRBD1. CDR3 size: 18 residues. CDR1 is MNHEY, CDR2 SMNVEV, per germline (reference sequence). V shed 5 bases and J 1 base; nucleotides not matched to a gene: 12. The CDR3 is CASSPLGKTGGSYNEQFF. CDR3 nucleotide sequence: TGTGCCAGCAGTCCTCTTGGGAAGACAGGGGGATCCTACAATGAGCAGTTCTTC.

This clonotype has just a few counts. This chain links TRBV3-1 with TRBJ2-1, with D unclear. The CDR3 is made up of 12 amino acids. Germline V gene data show CDR1 as LGHDT and CDR2 as YNNKEL (reference sequence). Between the trimmed V and J ends, which lost 1 base and 12 bases, there was a span of 10 bases. CDR3 DNA: TGTGCCAGCAGCCAAGGACGGACGTCGCAGTTCTTC. This translates into CASSQGRTSQFF.

Details on this clonotype: A much larger clone differs by one base, so this may be a read error. The chain couples TRBV24-1 to TRBJ2-5; no firm D call. The CDR3 is 16 amino acids. Germline-derived CDR1 and CDR2 are KGHDR and SFDVKD. Trimming pared 2 bases from V and 3 bases from J, leaving 15 bases between. The CDR3 spells CATSDSISPTKETQYF. In DNA form, the CDR3 reads TGTGCCACCAGTGATTCGATTTCTCCCACGAAAGAGACCCAGTACTTC.

The V gene is TRBV28, the J gene TRBJ2-5; 13 nucleotides agree with TRBD2. Germline values: CDR1 MDHEN, CDR2 SYDVKM. V was clipped by 6 bases and J by 3 bases; unmatched bases: 4. The CDR3 consists of 15 residues. The CDR3 nucleotides are TGTGCCAGCAGCCTAGGACTAGCGGGGGAAGAGACCCAGTACTTC. Protein sequence: CASSLGLAGEETQYF.

The chain has TRBV6-5 and TRBJ2-2, with D possibly being TRBD1 (5 bases). The CDR3 is made up of 15 amino acids. V shed 4 bases and J shed 4 bases, with 13 bases lying between them. The V gene's germline CDR1 is MNHEY and CDR2 SVGAGI. CDR3 residues: CASSSLGLGTGELFF. For the CDR3, the DNA is TGTGCCAGCAGTTCCCTGGGGCTCGGCACCGGGGAGCTGTTTTTT.

This chain uses TRBV27 with TRBJ2-4, with 9 nucleotides matching TRBD1. The germline V gene has CDR1 MNHEY and CDR2 SMNVEV (reference sequence). After removal of 4 bases from V and 1 base from J, the junction contained 8 bases not matched to a gene. This CDR3 region has 17 residues. The DNA of the CDR3 is TGTGCCAGCAGTTACGGGACAGGGTACCTGGCCAAAAACATTCAGTACTTC. It translates to CASSYGTGYLAKNIQYF.

V and J are TRBV25-1 and TRBJ2-1; TRBD2 is a possible D gene (6 bases). The germline V and J ends were trimmed by 11 bases and 4 bases, with 9 bases remaining between them. Germline CDR1 and CDR2: MGHDK and SYGVNS. The CDR3 is 11 amino acids. In nucleotides, the CDR3 is TGTGCCTGGGGGGATTACAATGAGCAGTTCTTC. Translation: CAWGDYNEQFF.

This clonotype came up a few times. This sequence joins TRBV10-3 and TRBJ1-5; 10 nucleotides align to TRBD1. V lost 4 bases to trimming and J lost 5 bases; unmatched junction nucleotides: 2. The CDR3 length is 14 residues. The germline V gene has CDR1 ENHRY and CDR2 SYGVKD. The CDR3 nucleotides are TGTGCCATCAGTGGGGGGACAGGGGATCAGCCCCAGCATTTT. It encodes CAISGGTGDQPQHF.

This clonotype has more than one count but fewer than ten. This could be a read error, since a much larger clone is one nucleotide away. The chain joins TRBV20-1 to TRBJ2-1; no firm D call. V lost 7 bases, J lost 1 base, and 17 bases lay in between. This CDR3 spans 15 amino acids. The germline V gene encodes CDR1 DFQATT and CDR2 SNEGSKA (reference sequence). The CDR3 here is CSVSQSSKSYNEQFF. For the CDR3, the DNA is TGCAGTGTTAGCCAATCGTCCAAATCCTACAATGAGCAGTTCTTC.